The rows below give T cell receptor beta chains drawn from one sample of a study of blood T cells in healthy people across ages. TCRdb fed the 5' RACE reads into MiXCR, producing one record per CDR3 protein. The sample holds hundreds of thousands of distinct CDR3 sequences; 40% to 60% are singletons and the top ten take under 15%. The sequenced material came from blood. Every receptor here comes from a man under 40 in good health. CDR3s include the opening cysteine and the closing phenylalanine or tryptophan. Each record gives: D gene, V gene, clone size, J gene, CDR3 DNA, CDR3 protein. The D gene is left open where the match is weak. The size entry is marked missing in some rows and otherwise reads once, few, many or a size class.

d_gene: TRBD1; v_gene: TRBV10-3; abundance: -; j_gene: TRBJ1-2; CDR3nt: TGTGCCATCACACAGGGGGCTGTCTGTGGCTACACCTTC; CDR3aa: CAITQGAVCGYTF
d_gene: -; v_gene: TRBV4-1; abundance: few; j_gene: TRBJ1-1; CDR3nt: TGCGCCAGCAGCCAAGATCCCGGATCACTGAACACTGAAGCTTTCTTT; CDR3aa: CASSQDPGSLNTEAFF
d_gene: TRBD2; v_gene: TRBV7-9; abundance: -; j_gene: TRBJ2-1; CDR3nt: TGTGCCAGCAGCGCGAGGACTAGCGGGGAGAATGAGCAGTTCTTC; CDR3aa: CASSARTSGENEQFF
d_gene: TRBD2; v_gene: TRBV7-8; abundance: many; j_gene: TRBJ2-3; CDR3nt: TGTGCCAGCAGCCGTCCTAGCGGGGGGACCACAGATACGCAGTATTTT; CDR3aa: CASSRPSGGTTDTQYF
d_gene: TRBD1; v_gene: TRBV14; abundance: -; j_gene: TRBJ1-4; CDR3nt: TGTGCCAGCAGCCACAGGGGGCTCTATGAAAAACTGTTTTTT; CDR3aa: CASSHRGLYEKLFF
d_gene: -; v_gene: TRBV12-3/TRBV12-4; abundance: -; j_gene: TRBJ1-1; CDR3nt: TGTGCCAGCAGTGACCCCGGGACCCTGAGGAACACTGAAGCTTTCTTT; CDR3aa: CASSDPGTLRNTEAFF
d_gene: -; v_gene: TRBV28; abundance: many; j_gene: TRBJ1-4; CDR3nt: TGTGCCAGCAGTTTATATGGGACGCGATATGAAAAACTGTTTTTT; CDR3aa: CASSLYGTRYEKLFF
d_gene: -; v_gene: TRBV27; abundance: few; j_gene: TRBJ2-1; CDR3nt: TGTGCCAGCAGTTTAGGGCAGAGGGAGAGCTCCTACAATGAGCAGTTCTTC; CDR3aa: CASSLGQRESSYNEQFF
d_gene: -; v_gene: TRBV3-1; abundance: once; j_gene: TRBJ2-1; CDR3nt: TGTGCCAGCAGCCAACTGAGCTCCTACAATGAGCAGTTCTTC; CDR3aa: CASSQLSSYNEQFF
d_gene: -; v_gene: TRBV29-1; abundance: few; j_gene: TRBJ1-5; CDR3nt: TGCAGCGTTGAAGAGGGCGGCAATCAGCCCCAGCATTTT; CDR3aa: CSVEEGGNQPQHF
d_gene: TRBD1; v_gene: TRBV29-1; abundance: -; j_gene: TRBJ2-3; CDR3nt: TGCAGCGTAAAGGGGTCCGGACAGGGGTCAACAGATACGCAGTATTTT; CDR3aa: CSVKGSGQGSTDTQYF
d_gene: -; v_gene: TRBV5-1; abundance: -; j_gene: TRBJ1-1; CDR3nt: TGCGCCAGCAGCTTGGCTATCGGGACAGAAGCTTTCTTT; CDR3aa: CASSLAIGTEAFF
d_gene: TRBD1; v_gene: TRBV29-1; abundance: few; j_gene: TRBJ2-3; CDR3nt: TGCAGCGTTGTAACAGGGGGCACAGATACGCAGTATTTT; CDR3aa: CSVVTGGTDTQYF
d_gene: TRBD2; v_gene: TRBV24-1; abundance: -; j_gene: TRBJ2-3; CDR3nt: TGTGCCACCAGTGATCCTAGCGGGGGGATCACAGATACGCAGTATTTT; CDR3aa: CATSDPSGGITDTQYF
d_gene: TRBD1; v_gene: TRBV29-1; abundance: -; j_gene: TRBJ2-3; CDR3nt: TGCAGCGCTCGGGGGACAGGGGATTCAGATACGCAGTATTTT; CDR3aa: CSARGTGDSDTQYF
d_gene: -; v_gene: TRBV4-1; abundance: many; j_gene: TRBJ2-1; CDR3nt: TGCGCCAGCAGCCAAGATGGAGGGGGCTTTGAGCAGTTCTTC; CDR3aa: CASSQDGGGFEQFF
d_gene: TRBD2; v_gene: TRBV20-1; abundance: -; j_gene: TRBJ2-7; CDR3nt: TGCAGTGCTAGAGATGTGGTAGCGGGGGGCAATGAGCAGTACTTC; CDR3aa: CSARDVVAGGNEQYF
d_gene: TRBD2; v_gene: TRBV12-3/TRBV12-4; abundance: -; j_gene: TRBJ2-7; CDR3nt: TGTGCCAGCAGTTTAGGGCTGCTGACTAGCGGGGGACTATACGAGCAGTACTTC; CDR3aa: CASSLGLLTSGGLYEQYF
d_gene: -; v_gene: TRBV7-9; abundance: -; j_gene: TRBJ2-1; CDR3nt: TGTGCCAGCAGCTTAGATTCCAGTCAACGCCAGTTCTTC; CDR3aa: CASSLDSSQRQFF
d_gene: TRBD1; v_gene: TRBV4-3; abundance: many; j_gene: TRBJ2-3; CDR3nt: TGCGCCAGCAGCCAAGACAGGGGGCTTACAGATACGCAGTATTTT; CDR3aa: CASSQDRGLTDTQYF
d_gene: TRBD1; v_gene: TRBV10-3; abundance: -; j_gene: TRBJ2-7; CDR3nt: TGTGCCATCAGTGATACAGACAGGGGACGCACCTACGAGCAGTACTTC; CDR3aa: CAISDTDRGRTYEQYF
d_gene: -; v_gene: TRBV27; abundance: -; j_gene: TRBJ1-2; CDR3nt: TGTGCCAGCAGTTTAGCAGGGATCTCTGGCCACACCTTC; CDR3aa: CASSLAGISGHTF
d_gene: -; v_gene: TRBV6-5; abundance: -; j_gene: TRBJ1-2; CDR3nt: TGTGCCAGCAGTTACTCGAGAGGGGATCGCTACACCTTC; CDR3aa: CASSYSRGDRYTF
d_gene: -; v_gene: TRBV27; abundance: -; j_gene: TRBJ1-5; CDR3nt: TGTGCCAGCAGAATACAGGGAAATTATCAGCCCCAGCATTTT; CDR3aa: CASRIQGNYQPQHF
d_gene: TRBD2; v_gene: TRBV28; abundance: -; j_gene: TRBJ2-7; CDR3nt: TGTGCCAGCACTGGGACTAGCACCTTCCAGTGGTACTTC; CDR3aa: CASTGTSTFQWYF
d_gene: -; v_gene: TRBV20-1; abundance: -; j_gene: TRBJ2-7; CDR3nt: TGCAGTGCTAGTAGGATCCAGGGTGCTCGACTCTACGAGCAGTACTTC; CDR3aa: CSASRIQGARLYEQYF
d_gene: TRBD2; v_gene: TRBV13; abundance: few; j_gene: TRBJ2-3; CDR3nt: TGTGCCAGCAGCCCCCGGCCAGCGGGGGGCCGGGCAGATACGCAGTATTTT; CDR3aa: CASSPRPAGGRADTQYF
d_gene: -; v_gene: TRBV7-2; abundance: many; j_gene: TRBJ2-1; CDR3nt: TGTGCCAGCAGCTTGGCAACTTACAATGAGCAGTTCTTC; CDR3aa: CASSLATYNEQFF
d_gene: TRBD2; v_gene: TRBV15; abundance: -; j_gene: TRBJ2-1; CDR3nt: TGTGCCACCAGCAGAGATGCCAGCGGGGACAATGAGCAGTTCTTC; CDR3aa: CATSRDASGDNEQFF
d_gene: -; v_gene: TRBV6-5; abundance: many; j_gene: TRBJ2-7; CDR3nt: TGTGCCAGCAGTTCAGGGCTGATTTACGAGCAGTACTTC; CDR3aa: CASSSGLIYEQYF
d_gene: -; v_gene: TRBV6-1; abundance: -; j_gene: TRBJ1-2; CDR3nt: TGTGCCAGCAGTGAGAGACGGAGCACCACTAACTATGGCTACACCTTC; CDR3aa: CASSERRSTTNYGYTF
d_gene: -; v_gene: TRBV28; abundance: -; j_gene: TRBJ2-7; CDR3nt: TGTGCCAGCAGTTTTGGCGCGGTCGAGCAGTACTTC; CDR3aa: CASSFGAVEQYF
d_gene: -; v_gene: TRBV4-1; abundance: -; j_gene: TRBJ2-1; CDR3nt: TGCGCCAGCAGCCCGTATCTAGCGTCTACCTACAATGAGCAGTTCTTC; CDR3aa: CASSPYLASTYNEQFF
d_gene: -; v_gene: TRBV27; abundance: -; j_gene: TRBJ2-3; CDR3nt: TGTGCCAGCAGTCCGGACTTACTCGCCCGGGGAGATACGCAGTATTTT; CDR3aa: CASSPDLLARGDTQYF
d_gene: -; v_gene: TRBV5-6; abundance: -; j_gene: TRBJ2-7; CDR3nt: TGTGCCAGCAGCTTCTGGGCGACTTCCTACGAGCAGTACTTC; CDR3aa: CASSFWATSYEQYF
d_gene: -; v_gene: TRBV12-3/TRBV12-4; abundance: -; j_gene: TRBJ2-1; CDR3nt: TGTGCCAGCACCCTGTGGGGGAGCTCCCACAATGAGCAGTTCTTC; CDR3aa: CASTLWGSSHNEQFF
d_gene: -; v_gene: TRBV4-2; abundance: -; j_gene: TRBJ1-2; CDR3nt: TGTGTCAGCAGCCAAGATCGGGGGCCGGGGCATGGCTACACCTTC; CDR3aa: CVSSQDRGPGHGYTF
d_gene: TRBD1; v_gene: TRBV4-1; abundance: -; j_gene: TRBJ2-7; CDR3nt: TGCGCCAGCAGCCAAGTAGGCCGGGGGACAGGGGGCGACGAGCAGTACTTC; CDR3aa: CASSQVGRGTGGDEQYF
d_gene: TRBD1; v_gene: TRBV13; abundance: many; j_gene: TRBJ1-1; CDR3nt: TGTGCCAGCAGCTTACGCGTGACAGGGGGGAACACTGAAGCTTTCTTT; CDR3aa: CASSLRVTGGNTEAFF
d_gene: -; v_gene: TRBV5-1; abundance: -; j_gene: TRBJ2-5; CDR3nt: TGCGCCAGCAGCTGGCGGGACAGCCACCAAGAGACCCAGTACTTC; CDR3aa: CASSWRDSHQETQYF
d_gene: -; v_gene: TRBV4-1; abundance: -; j_gene: TRBJ2-1; CDR3nt: TGCGCCAGCAGCCAAGCGGACAGCTCCTACAATGAGCAGTTCTTC; CDR3aa: CASSQADSSYNEQFF
d_gene: TRBD2; v_gene: TRBV18; abundance: many; j_gene: TRBJ2-3; CDR3nt: TGTGCCAGCTCACCAAGTAGCGGGGGCTTTAGCACAGATACGCAGTATTTT; CDR3aa: CASSPSSGGFSTDTQYF
d_gene: -; v_gene: TRBV4-3; abundance: few; j_gene: TRBJ1-4; CDR3nt: TGCGCCAGCAGCCAAGCTCTATTCTTCGGGACAAGTAATGAAAAACTGTTTTTT; CDR3aa: CASSQALFFGTSNEKLFF
d_gene: -; v_gene: TRBV14; abundance: few; j_gene: TRBJ2-7; CDR3nt: TGTGCCAGCAGCCAAGATCGGGTTTCAGTCGAGCAGTACTTC; CDR3aa: CASSQDRVSVEQYF
d_gene: TRBD1; v_gene: TRBV28; abundance: -; j_gene: TRBJ2-1; CDR3nt: TGTGCCAGCAGTTTAGGGGTCACAGGGGTTTACAATGAGCAGTTCTTC; CDR3aa: CASSLGVTGVYNEQFF
d_gene: -; v_gene: TRBV6-2/TRBV6-3; abundance: -; j_gene: TRBJ1-1; CDR3nt: TGTGCCAGCAGTTACCCTACCGGATCGACGGACACTGAAGCTTTCTTT; CDR3aa: CASSYPTGSTDTEAFF
d_gene: -; v_gene: TRBV4-3; abundance: few; j_gene: TRBJ2-6; CDR3nt: TGCGCCAGCAGCCAAGACCTACGGGTTGCTGGGGCCAACGTCCTGACTTTC; CDR3aa: CASSQDLRVAGANVLTF
d_gene: TRBD2; v_gene: TRBV6-5; abundance: -; j_gene: TRBJ2-1; CDR3nt: TGTGCCAGCAGTTACTCGGGGACTAGCGGCAATGAGCAGTTCTTC; CDR3aa: CASSYSGTSGNEQFF
d_gene: TRBD1; v_gene: TRBV4-3; abundance: -; j_gene: TRBJ1-6; CDR3nt: TGCGCCAGCAGCCAGGGGTTTAAGGACAGGGTTCCTTCACCCCTCCACTTT; CDR3aa: CASSQGFKDRVPSPLHF
d_gene: -; v_gene: TRBV6-1; abundance: -; j_gene: TRBJ1-5; CDR3nt: TGTGCCAGCTGGAGCGCGGTAGGGATTGCCAATCAGCCCCAGCATTTT; CDR3aa: CASWSAVGIANQPQHF
d_gene: TRBD1; v_gene: TRBV5-1; abundance: few; j_gene: TRBJ2-7; CDR3nt: TGCGCCAGCAGTAACGACAGGGTACGGTACGAGCAGTACTTC; CDR3aa: CASSNDRVRYEQYF
d_gene: -; v_gene: TRBV12-3/TRBV12-4; abundance: -; j_gene: TRBJ2-5; CDR3nt: TGTGCCAGCAGTATTCACGGGACGGACAAAGAGACCCAGTACTTC; CDR3aa: CASSIHGTDKETQYF
d_gene: -; v_gene: TRBV27; abundance: -; j_gene: TRBJ2-1; CDR3nt: TGTGCCAGCAGTCGGGCCGATACCTACAATGAGCAGTTCTTC; CDR3aa: CASSRADTYNEQFF
d_gene: -; v_gene: TRBV7-9; abundance: -; j_gene: TRBJ2-5; CDR3nt: TGTGCCAGCAGCTTAGACGAGACGGTCCAAGAGAGCCAGTACTTC; CDR3aa: CASSLDETVQESQYF
d_gene: -; v_gene: TRBV7-2; abundance: -; j_gene: TRBJ1-1; CDR3nt: TGTGCCAGCACCCCGGACAGAATGAACACTGAAGCTTTCTTT; CDR3aa: CASTPDRMNTEAFF
d_gene: -; v_gene: TRBV6-1; abundance: -; j_gene: TRBJ2-6; CDR3nt: TGTGCCAGCATCGTTGAGGCCTCTGGGGCCAACGTCCTGACTTTC; CDR3aa: CASIVEASGANVLTF
d_gene: -; v_gene: TRBV3-1; abundance: -; j_gene: TRBJ2-1; CDR3nt: TGTGCCAGCAGCCCCTCCGCCCGAGTAAATGAGCAGTTCTTC; CDR3aa: CASSPSARVNEQFF